The next 29 T cell receptor beta chains were all read from a single sample in a study of regulatory T cells in long-lasting Graves disease. Libraries of TCR beta came from iRepertoire HTBI primers plus Arm-PCR of CDR3 regions. Each CDR3 protein gets one entry after TCRdb re-called the multiplex PCR reads with MiXCR. The table has 300,000 or so distinct CDR3 sequences, less than 20% seen once; the top ten hold less than 35%. The time point is: persistent/refractory GD, antithyroid drugs over 5 years with positive TRAb. After RNA was extracted from PBMCs, the TCR library was made from it. The sample was peripheral blood mononuclear cells (PBMCs), taken when the disease was refractory, from a patient treated with antithyroid drugs. The source of these receptors is a female donor with Graves disease.

This clonotype was seen at least ten times. This sequence joins TRBV12-3 or TRBV12-4 and TRBJ1-2, with 12 positions matching TRBD1. The J segment lost 12 bases and the V segment lost 5 bases, leaving 16 bases of the junction unmatched. CDR3 length: 16 residues. The CDR3 loop reads CASSPTPLGTGGTDTF. The CDR3 coding sequence is TGTGCCAGCAGTCCTACCCCGCTGGGGACAGGGGGCACCGACACCTTC.

This clonotype was seen at least ten times. The rearrangement uses TRBV29-1 and TRBJ2-5; D gene ambiguous. The CDR3 consists of 12 residues. In germline, CDR1 is SQVTM, CDR2 ANQGSEA. V lost 6 bases to trimming and J lost 1 base, with 9 bases between them. The CDR3 nucleotides are TGCAGCGTCTCTCCGTCCCAAGAGACCCAGTACTTC. It translates to CSVSPSQETQYF.

The CDR3 nucleotides read TGTGCCAGCAGTTACAAGGGACTACCTGTGAATGAGCAGTTCTTC. Amino acids: CASSYKGLPVNEQFF. The chain employs TRBV6-5 and TRBJ2-1, with TRBD2 matching 7 bases. The CDR3 contains 15 residues. The germline gives CDR1 MNHEY, CDR2 SVGAGI. Unmatched junction bases numbered 8, after V lost 2 bases and J lost 7 bases.

The V gene is TRBV19, the J gene TRBJ1-6; D is unclear. Germline CDR1 LNHDA, CDR2 SQIVND (reference sequence). There are 12 residues in the CDR3. V was trimmed by 5 bases and J by 8 bases, leaving 7 bases between them. The CDR3 bases are TGTGCCAGTAGTCGGATATATTCACCCCTCCACTTT. Its translation is CASSRIYSPLHF.

This clonotype was seen at least ten times. This sequence joins TRBV20-1 and TRBJ2-7; D is perhaps TRBD1 or TRBD2 (6 bases each). The CDR3 is 14 residues long. V lost 1 base and J 3 bases, leaving 13 bases between the germline ends. CDR1 is DFQATT and CDR2 is SNEGSKA in the germline V gene (reference sequence). CDR3 protein: CSARGTRDNYEQYF. CDR3 nucleotide sequence: TGCAGTGCTAGAGGAACGCGGGACAACTACGAGCAGTACTTC.

This clonotype was observed at least ten times. The chain carries TRBV19 and TRBJ1-1, with 7 bases identical to TRBD1. Trimming took 7 bases from V and 5 from J; bases not matched to a gene: 13. Germline-derived CDR1 and CDR2 are LNHDA and SQIVND (reference sequence). The CDR3 has 15 amino acids. CDR3 protein: CASTVGRGVRTEAFF. Here the CDR3 DNA reads TGTGCCAGTACTGTCGGCAGGGGGGTGAGGACTGAAGCTTTCTTT.

This clonotype came up a few times. The V gene is TRBV20-1, the J gene TRBJ2-7; TRBD1 might be the D (6 bases). Germline-derived CDR1 and CDR2 are DFQATT and SNEGSKA (reference sequence). There are 13 residues in the CDR3. With 3 bases removed from V and 3 bases from J, the gap between germline ends came to 12 bases. CDR3 in amino acids: CSARGKGDYEQYF. Here the CDR3 DNA reads TGCAGTGCTAGGGGAAAGGGGGACTACGAGCAGTACTTC.

This clonotype was seen only a few times. This sequence joins TRBV11-2 and TRBJ2-7; the D gene is possibly TRBD2 (6 bases). Germline values: CDR1 SGHAT, CDR2 FQNNGV. The CDR3 has 17 residues. V shed 2 bases and J shed 2 bases, with 19 bases lying between them. CDR3 protein: CASSLMVGRPYPYEQYF. The CDR3 DNA sequence: TGTGCCAGCAGCTTAATGGTGGGGAGGCCGTACCCCTACGAGCAGTACTTC.

J is TRBJ1-6 and V is TRBV5-1, with 8 bases aligning to TRBD1. Per germline, CDR1 SGHRS and CDR2 YFSETQ. CDR3 length equals 15 residues. V lost 5 bases and J lost 4; bases outside the gene matches: 5. CDR3 in DNA: TGCGCCAGCAGTCAGGACAGGGCTTATAATTCACCCCTCCACTTT. This translates into CASSQDRAYNSPLHF.

This clonotype was seen at least ten times. The chain joins TRBV12-5 to TRBJ2-5; tentatively, D is TRBD2 (7 bases). V lost 0 bases, J lost 4 bases, and 18 bases lay in between. CDR1 is LGHNT and CDR2 is FRNRAP in the germline V gene. The CDR3 is 17 amino acids. The CDR3: CASGLVLWGGPRETQYF. The CDR3 bases are TGTGCTAGTGGTTTGGTACTGTGGGGGGGCCCCAGAGAGACCCAGTACTTC.

The chain combines TRBV6-1 with TRBJ1-2; TRBD1 aligns across 7 bases. Germline assignment: CDR1 MNHNS and CDR2 SASEGT. The CDR3 is 18 residues long. V shed 5 bases and J 0 bases; nucleotides not matched to a gene: 15. CDR3 in DNA: TGTGCCAGCAGTAAAGACAGGGACCCAACCCTTGCTAACTATGGCTACACCTTC. Its protein is CASSKDRDPTLANYGYTF.

This clonotype was recorded many times. No DNA is shown, since the ends of the CDR3 on it are uncertain; the CDR3 is the one TCRdb lists. This sequence joins TRBV6-1 and TRBJ1-1; TRBD1, the D gene given by the table, was not confirmed from the DNA. The CDR3 comprises 14 residues, both ends counted. CDR1 and CDR2 from the germline V gene are MNHNS and SASEGT. The CDR3: CASSTSTGRTEAFF.

The gene calls are TRBV5-4 and TRBJ2-7; TRBD2 matches 8 bases. CDR1 and CDR2 from the germline V gene are SGHNT and YYREEE (reference sequence). The ends lost 2 bases at V and 5 bases at J; junction bases unmatched: 9. This CDR3 has 15 residues. The DNA of the CDR3 is TGTGCCAGCAGCTTCGGGACTAGGAGGGGGGACGAGCAGTACTTC. It is translated as CASSFGTRRGDEQYF.

This clonotype was seen many times. The rearrangement uses TRBV6-1 and TRBJ2-7, with 10 positions matching TRBD2. The CDR3 has 16 amino acids. V dropped 3 bases and J dropped 0; count of bases not matched to a gene: 5. Germline CDR1 reads MNHNS; CDR2 reads SASEGT. The CDR3 bases are TGTGCCAGCAGTGACAGACTAGCGGGCCACTCCTACGAGCAGTACTTC. This sequence encodes CASSDRLAGHSYEQYF.

This clonotype was seen a few times. In nucleotides, the CDR3 is TGTGCCAGCAGTGAGGGACAACTTTCCTACGAGCAGTACTTC. It translates to CASSEGQLSYEQYF. V is TRBV6-1 and J is TRBJ2-7, with D possibly matching TRBD1 (6 bases). The CDR3 runs 14 residues. Germline lookup yields CDR1 MNHNS and CDR2 SASEGT. Trimming stripped 3 bases from V and 1 base from J, with 10 bases between.

The genes are TRBV24-1 and TRBJ2-2, with TRBD1 matching 9 bases. Germline CDR1 KGHDR, CDR2 SFDVKD. J was trimmed by 5 bases and V by 3 bases; bases with no gene match: 9. CDR3 size: 17 residues. The CDR3 DNA follows: TGTGCCACCAGTGATACGACAGGGGGACGAACAACCGGGGAGCTGTTTTTT. Translating it yields CATSDTTGGRTTGELFF.

This clonotype has a handful of counts. The chain recombines TRBV27 with TRBJ2-2; tentative D call: TRBD2 (7 bases). The V gene's germline CDR1 is MNHEY and CDR2 SMNVEV (reference sequence). V was clipped by 0 bases and J by 8 bases, with 13 bases between them. CDR3 size: 15 residues. CDR3 DNA sequence: TGTGCCAGCAGTTTATCTGGGGGGGGCCTGGGGGAGCTGTTTTTT. It specifies CASSLSGGGLGELFF.

This clonotype has only a few counts. The chain combines TRBV6-1 with TRBJ1-1, with D possibly matching TRBD1 (5 bases). The germline V gene encodes CDR1 MNHNS and CDR2 SASEGT. V gave up 6 bases and J gave up 0 bases, with 11 bases separating them. The CDR3 consists of 14 residues. CDR3 region: CASRTGLLNTEAFF. The CDR3 region has the DNA TGTGCCAGCAGAACGGGACTCCTGAACACTGAAGCTTTCTTT.

This clonotype was seen many times. CDR3 bases: TGTGCCAGCAGCCCTCCTGGACAGCCATACGAGCAGTACTTC. Protein sequence: CASSPPGQPYEQYF. The chain uses TRBV5-6 and TRBJ2-7; weak D call: TRBD1 (6 bases). Trimming removed 4 bases from V and 4 bases from J, with 15 bases in between. Germline CDR1 and CDR2: SGHDT and YYEEEE. CDR3 length: 14 amino acids.

This clonotype was picked up many times. The CDR3 DNA follows: TGTGCCAGCAGTGACAGGGGACCCTACAATGAGCAGTTCTTC. This gives the protein CASSDRGPYNEQFF. The gene calls are TRBV11-1 and TRBJ2-1; 8 nucleotides agree with TRBD1. The V and J ends lost 6 bases and 2 bases, in that order; junction bases with no gene match: 3. The CDR3 has 14 amino acids. Germline CDR1 SGHAT, CDR2 FQDESV (reference sequence).

This clonotype was observed many times. This CDR3 reads CASSDLGEEYTEAFF. The CDR3 region has the DNA TGTGCCAGCAGCGACTTGGGGGAGGAGTACACTGAAGCTTTCTTT. The rearrangement uses TRBV6-1 and TRBJ1-1, with D possibly matching TRBD1 (5 bases). CDR3 length equals 15 residues. V lost 6 bases and J 3 bases, leaving 17 bases between the germline ends. Germline assignment: CDR1 MNHNS and CDR2 SASEGT.

The sample holds many counts of this clonotype. The chain has TRBV24-1 and TRBJ2-5, with D maybe TRBD1 (6 bases). Looked up from germline, CDR1 is KGHDR and CDR2 is SFDVKD. With 3 bases removed from V and 5 bases from J, the gap between germline ends came to 15 bases. CDR3 length: 15 amino acids. The CDR3 here is CATSDVRGLRETQYF. In DNA, the CDR3 is TGTGCCACCAGTGATGTCAGGGGCCTGAGGGAGACCCAGTACTTC.

This clonotype occurred a few times. The V call is TRBV7-2, the J call TRBJ2-2; 10 bases are shared with TRBD2. Germline lookup yields CDR1 SGHTA and CDR2 FQGNSA. V shed 4 bases, J shed 2 bases, and the junction held 10 bases outside the gene matches. CDR3 length equals 18 residues. The DNA of the CDR3 is TGTGCCAGCAGCTCTTTTCCCACTAGCGGGGTTAACACCGGGGAGCTGTTTTTT. Its translation: CASSSFPTSGVNTGELFF.

The genes are TRBV6-1 and TRBJ2-2; 8 bases agree with TRBD1. V gave up 8 bases and J gave up 5 bases; unmatched junction bases: 13. CDR1 and CDR2 (germline): MNHNS, SASEGT. The CDR3 contains 16 residues. DNA of the CDR3: TGTGCCAGCGGTCTCACAGGGGGGCGCGGGACCGGGGAGCTGTTTTTT. It translates to CASGLTGGRGTGELFF.

This clonotype was detected many times. The chain employs TRBV7-2 and TRBJ1-1; D not resolved. Germline V gene sequence: CDR1 SGHTA, CDR2 FQGNSA. V lost 1 base to trimming and J lost 5 bases, with 11 bases between them. The CDR3 consists of 14 residues. The CDR3 loop is CASSLDGWVTEAFF. CDR3 in DNA: TGTGCCAGCAGCTTAGACGGTTGGGTTACTGAAGCTTTCTTT.

This clonotype was picked up a small number of times. The J gene is TRBJ1-4, the V gene TRBV5-6; no reliable D call. The CDR3 length is 14 residues. V was shortened by 4 bases and J by 8 bases, with 15 bases between the two germline ends. Per germline, CDR1 SGHDT and CDR2 YYEEEE. The CDR3 reads CASSAYFRAEKLFF. The CDR3 DNA sequence: TGTGCCAGCAGCGCGTACTTCCGGGCCGAAAAACTGTTTTTT.

This clonotype was observed a handful of times. This chain connects TRBV20-1 to TRBJ2-7; TRBD1 or TRBD2 may be the D gene (5 bases each). V gave up 3 bases and J gave up 5 bases, with 20 bases separating them. CDR3 length: 15 residues. Germline CDR1 and CDR2: DFQATT and SNEGSKA (reference sequence). DNA for the CDR3: TGCAGTGCTAGTCTTCGGCGGGCAGGGAGCGACGAGCAGTACTTC. This sequence encodes CSASLRRAGSDEQYF.

The chain uses TRBV5-1 and TRBJ2-7; 11 bases map to TRBD2. CDR1 SGHRS and CDR2 YFSETQ come from the germline V gene. V lost 4 bases and J lost 4; bases outside the gene matches: 4. This CDR3 comprises 14 residues. CDR3 bases: TGCGCCAGCAGCGCGACTAGCGGGGTGTACGAGCAGTACTTC. Protein sequence: CASSATSGVYEQYF.

On this clonotype itself: A much larger clone differs by one base, so this may be a read error. The chain joins TRBV12-3 or TRBV12-4 to TRBJ2-6; TRBD1 matches at 8 bases. The CDR3 extends over 15 amino acids. Trimming removed 5 bases from V and 2 bases from J; junction bases left unmatched: 2. The chain's CDR3 is CASSTQGAGANVLTF. The CDR3 DNA reads TGTGCCAGCAGTACACAGGGGGCTGGGGCCAACGTCCTGACTTTC.